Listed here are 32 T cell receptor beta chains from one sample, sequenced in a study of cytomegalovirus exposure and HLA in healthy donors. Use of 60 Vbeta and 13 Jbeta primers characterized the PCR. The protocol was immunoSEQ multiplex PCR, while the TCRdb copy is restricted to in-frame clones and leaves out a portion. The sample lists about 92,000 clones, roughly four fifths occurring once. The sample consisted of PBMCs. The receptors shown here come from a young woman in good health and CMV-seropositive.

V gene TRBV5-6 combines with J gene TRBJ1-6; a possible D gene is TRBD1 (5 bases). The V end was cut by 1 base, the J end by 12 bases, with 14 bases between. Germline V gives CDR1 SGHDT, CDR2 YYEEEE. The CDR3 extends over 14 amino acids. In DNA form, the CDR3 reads TGTGCCAGCAGCTTGTTGCAGGGTGGCGGACCCCTCCACTTT. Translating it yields CASSLLQGGGPLHF.

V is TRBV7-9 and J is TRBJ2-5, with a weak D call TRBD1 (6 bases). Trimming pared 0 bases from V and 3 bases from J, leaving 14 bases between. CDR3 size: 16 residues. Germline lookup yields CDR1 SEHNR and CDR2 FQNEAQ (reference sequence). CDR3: CASSLAGALDEETQYF. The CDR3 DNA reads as TGTGCCAGCAGCTTAGCGGGGGCTTTAGACGAAGAGACCCAGTACTTC.

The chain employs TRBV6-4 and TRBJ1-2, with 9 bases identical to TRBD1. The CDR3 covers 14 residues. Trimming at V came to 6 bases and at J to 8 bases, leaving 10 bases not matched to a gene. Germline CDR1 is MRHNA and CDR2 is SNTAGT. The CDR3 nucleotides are TGTGCCAGCAGGGATTCGGACAGGGGAAGCGGCTACACCTTC. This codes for CASRDSDRGSGYTF.

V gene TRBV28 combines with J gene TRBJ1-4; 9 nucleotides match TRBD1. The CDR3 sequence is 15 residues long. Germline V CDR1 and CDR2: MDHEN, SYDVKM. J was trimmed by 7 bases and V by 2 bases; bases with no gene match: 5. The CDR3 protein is CASSLQQGAFEKLFF. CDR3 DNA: TGTGCCAGCAGTTTACAACAGGGGGCTTTTGAAAAACTGTTTTTT.

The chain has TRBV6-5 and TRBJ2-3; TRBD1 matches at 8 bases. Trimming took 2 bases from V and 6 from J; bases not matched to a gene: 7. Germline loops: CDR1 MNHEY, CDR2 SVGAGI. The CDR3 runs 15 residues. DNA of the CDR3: TGTGCCAGCAGTTACCTGGACAGGGTGGTGGATACGCAGTATTTT. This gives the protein CASSYLDRVVDTQYF.

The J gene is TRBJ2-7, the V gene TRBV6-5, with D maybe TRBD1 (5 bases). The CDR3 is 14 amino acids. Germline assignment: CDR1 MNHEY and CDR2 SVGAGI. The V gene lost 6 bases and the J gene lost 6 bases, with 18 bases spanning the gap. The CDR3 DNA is TGTGCCAGCAGCCGAGGCAGATCAGGGTTCGAGCAGTACTTC. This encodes CASSRGRSGFEQYF.

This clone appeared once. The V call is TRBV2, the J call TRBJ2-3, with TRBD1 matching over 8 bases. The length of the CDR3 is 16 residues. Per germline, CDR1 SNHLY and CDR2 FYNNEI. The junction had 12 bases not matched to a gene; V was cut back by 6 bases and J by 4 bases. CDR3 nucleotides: TGTGCCAGCAGAGATAGGACAGGGTTTAGCCCAGATACGCAGTATTTT. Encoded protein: CASRDRTGFSPDTQYF.

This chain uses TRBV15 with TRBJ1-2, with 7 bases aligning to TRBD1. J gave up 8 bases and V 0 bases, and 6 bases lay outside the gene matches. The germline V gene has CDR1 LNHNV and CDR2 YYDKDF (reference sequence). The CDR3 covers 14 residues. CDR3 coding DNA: TGTGCCACCAGCAGAGATGCGACAGGGTACGGCTACACCTTC. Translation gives CATSRDATGYGYTF.

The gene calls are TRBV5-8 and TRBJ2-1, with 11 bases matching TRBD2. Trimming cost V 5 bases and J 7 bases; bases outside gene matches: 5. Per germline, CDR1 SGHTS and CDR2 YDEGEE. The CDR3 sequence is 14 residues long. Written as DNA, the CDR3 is TGTGCCAGCAGGTTAGCGGGAGGGGTGAATGAGCAGTTCTTC. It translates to CASRLAGGVNEQFF.

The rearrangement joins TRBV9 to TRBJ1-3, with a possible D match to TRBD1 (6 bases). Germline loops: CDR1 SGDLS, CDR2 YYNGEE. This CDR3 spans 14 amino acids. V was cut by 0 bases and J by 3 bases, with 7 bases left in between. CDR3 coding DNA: TGTGCCAGCAGCGTAGGGGGGCTTGGAAACACCATATATTTT. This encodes CASSVGGLGNTIYF.

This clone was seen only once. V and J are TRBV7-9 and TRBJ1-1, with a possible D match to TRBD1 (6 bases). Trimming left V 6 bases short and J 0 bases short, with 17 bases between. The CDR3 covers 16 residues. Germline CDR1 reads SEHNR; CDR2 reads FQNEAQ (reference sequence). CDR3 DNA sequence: TGTGCCAGCAGTTCCGGGGGGGGCACAGTGAACACTGAAGCTTTCTTT. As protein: CASSSGGGTVNTEAFF.

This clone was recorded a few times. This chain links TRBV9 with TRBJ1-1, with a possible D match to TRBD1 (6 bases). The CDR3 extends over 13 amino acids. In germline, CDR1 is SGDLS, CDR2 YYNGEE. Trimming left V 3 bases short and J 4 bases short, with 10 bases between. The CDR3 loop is CASSGSQGTEAFF. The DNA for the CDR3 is TGTGCCAGCAGCGGTTCACAGGGCACTGAAGCTTTCTTT.

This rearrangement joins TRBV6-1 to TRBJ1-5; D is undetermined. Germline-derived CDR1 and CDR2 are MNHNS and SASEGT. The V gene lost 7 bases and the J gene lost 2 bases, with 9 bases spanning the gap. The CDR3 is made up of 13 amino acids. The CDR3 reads CASMTLGNQPQHF. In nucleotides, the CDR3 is TGTGCCAGCATGACTTTGGGCAATCAGCCCCAGCATTTT.

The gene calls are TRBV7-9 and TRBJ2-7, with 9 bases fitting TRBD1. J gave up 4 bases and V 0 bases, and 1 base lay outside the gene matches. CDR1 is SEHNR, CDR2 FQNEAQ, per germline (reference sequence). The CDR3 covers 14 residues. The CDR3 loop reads CASSLAGQGYEQYF. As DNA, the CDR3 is TGTGCCAGCAGCTTAGCGGGACAGGGTTACGAGCAGTACTTC.

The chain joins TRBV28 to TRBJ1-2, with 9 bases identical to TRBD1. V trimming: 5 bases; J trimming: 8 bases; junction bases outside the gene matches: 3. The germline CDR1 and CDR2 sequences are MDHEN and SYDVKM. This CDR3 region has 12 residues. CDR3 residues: CASSMTGGGYTF. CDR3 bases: TGTGCCAGCAGTATGACAGGGGGAGGCTACACCTTC.

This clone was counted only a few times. The CDR3 DNA sequence: TGTGCCAGCAGCCGAGGTGGGGGGGAACCCTACGAGCAGTACTTC. Protein: CASSRGGGEPYEQYF. The chain carries TRBV5-4 and TRBJ2-7; 7 bases match TRBD2. The CDR3 covers 15 residues. Per the germline V gene, CDR1 is SGHNT and CDR2 is YYREEE (reference sequence). After removal of 4 bases from V and 2 bases from J, the junction contained 9 bases not matched to a gene.

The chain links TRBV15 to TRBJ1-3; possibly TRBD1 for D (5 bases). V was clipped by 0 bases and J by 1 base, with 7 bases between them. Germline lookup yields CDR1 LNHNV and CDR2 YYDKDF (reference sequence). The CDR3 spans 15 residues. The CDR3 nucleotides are TGTGCCACCAGCAGAGATCCAGGGTCTGGAAACACCATATATTTT. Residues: CATSRDPGSGNTIYF. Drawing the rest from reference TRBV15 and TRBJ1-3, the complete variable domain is DAMVIQNPRYQVTQFGKPVTLSCSQTLNHNVMYWYQQKSSQAPKLLFHYYDKDFNNEADTPDNFQSRRPNTSFCFLDIRSPGLGDTAMYLCATSRDPGSGNTIYFGEGSWLTVV.

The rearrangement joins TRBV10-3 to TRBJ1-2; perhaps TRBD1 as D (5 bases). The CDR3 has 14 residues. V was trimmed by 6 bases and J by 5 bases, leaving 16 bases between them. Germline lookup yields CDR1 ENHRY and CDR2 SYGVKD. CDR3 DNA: TGTGCCATCAGGGATTACGCGGGGGATTATGGCTACACCTTC. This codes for CAIRDYAGDYGYTF.

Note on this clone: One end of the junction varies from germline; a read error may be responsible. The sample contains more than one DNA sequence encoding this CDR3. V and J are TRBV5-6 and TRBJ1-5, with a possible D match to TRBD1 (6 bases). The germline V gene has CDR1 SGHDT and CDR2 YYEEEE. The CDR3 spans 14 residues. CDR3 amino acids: CASSLVQGNQPQHF. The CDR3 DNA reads TGCGCCAGCAGCTTGGTACAGGGAAATCAGCCCCAGCATTTT.

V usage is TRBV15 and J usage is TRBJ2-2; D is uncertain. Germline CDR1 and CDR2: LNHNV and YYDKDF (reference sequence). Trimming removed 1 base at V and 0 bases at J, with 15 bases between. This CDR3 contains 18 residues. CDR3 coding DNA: TGTGCCACCAGCAGAGGTCCAGGAATTTTCGCGAACACCGGGGAGCTGTTTTTT. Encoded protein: CATSRGPGIFANTGELFF.

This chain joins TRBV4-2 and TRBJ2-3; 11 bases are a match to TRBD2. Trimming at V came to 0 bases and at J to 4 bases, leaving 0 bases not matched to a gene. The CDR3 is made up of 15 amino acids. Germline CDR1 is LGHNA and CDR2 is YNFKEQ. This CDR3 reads CASSQDSGGADTQYF. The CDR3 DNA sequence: TGTGCCAGCAGCCAAGATAGCGGGGGGGCAGATACGCAGTATTTT.

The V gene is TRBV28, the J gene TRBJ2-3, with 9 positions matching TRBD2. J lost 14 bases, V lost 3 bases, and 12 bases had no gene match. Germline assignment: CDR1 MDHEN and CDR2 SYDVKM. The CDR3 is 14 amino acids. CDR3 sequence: CASSFSPTSGTGYF. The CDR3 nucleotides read TGTGCCAGCAGTTTCTCCCCGACTAGCGGCACGGGGTATTTT.

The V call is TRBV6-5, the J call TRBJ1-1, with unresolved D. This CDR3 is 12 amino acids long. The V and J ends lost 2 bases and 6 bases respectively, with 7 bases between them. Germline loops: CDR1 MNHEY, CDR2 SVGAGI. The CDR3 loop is CASSYTGAEAFF. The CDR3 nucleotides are TGTGCCAGCAGTTACACCGGGGCTGAAGCTTTCTTT.

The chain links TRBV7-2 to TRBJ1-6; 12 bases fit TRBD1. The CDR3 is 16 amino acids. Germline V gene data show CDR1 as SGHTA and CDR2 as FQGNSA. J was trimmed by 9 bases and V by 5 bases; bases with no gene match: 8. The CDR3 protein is CASSPNRDRGLSPLHF. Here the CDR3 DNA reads TGTGCCAGCAGCCCAAACCGGGACAGGGGGCTTTCACCCCTCCACTTT.

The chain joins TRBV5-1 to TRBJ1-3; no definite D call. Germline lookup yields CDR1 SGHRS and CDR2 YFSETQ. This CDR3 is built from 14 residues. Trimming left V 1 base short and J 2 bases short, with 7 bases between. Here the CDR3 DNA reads TGCGCCAGCAGCTTGAACCCGGCTGGAAACACCATATATTTT. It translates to CASSLNPAGNTIYF.

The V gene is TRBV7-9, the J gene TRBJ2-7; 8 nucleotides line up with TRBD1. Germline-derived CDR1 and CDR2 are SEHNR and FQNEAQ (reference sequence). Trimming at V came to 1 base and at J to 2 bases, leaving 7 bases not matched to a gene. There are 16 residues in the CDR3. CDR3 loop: CASSLGKGQVTYEQYF. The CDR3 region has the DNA TGTGCCAGCAGCTTAGGAAAGGGACAGGTGACCTACGAGCAGTACTTC.

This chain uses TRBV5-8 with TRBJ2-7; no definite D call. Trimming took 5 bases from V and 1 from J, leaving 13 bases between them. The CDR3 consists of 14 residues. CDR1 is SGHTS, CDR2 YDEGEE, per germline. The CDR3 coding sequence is TGTGCCAGCAGTACACCCAGGTTTTCCTACGAGCAGTACTTC. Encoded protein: CASSTPRFSYEQYF.

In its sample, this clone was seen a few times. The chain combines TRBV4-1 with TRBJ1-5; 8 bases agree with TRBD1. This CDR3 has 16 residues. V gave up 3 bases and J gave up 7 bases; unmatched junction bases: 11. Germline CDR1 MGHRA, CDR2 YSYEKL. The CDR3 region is CASSQGQDPRGQPQHF. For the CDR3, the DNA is TGCGCCAGCAGCCAGGGACAGGACCCACGGGGACAGCCCCAGCATTTT.

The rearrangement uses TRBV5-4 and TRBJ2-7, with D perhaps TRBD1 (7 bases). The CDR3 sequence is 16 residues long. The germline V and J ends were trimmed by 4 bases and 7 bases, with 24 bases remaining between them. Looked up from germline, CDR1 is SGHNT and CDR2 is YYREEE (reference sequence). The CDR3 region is CASSQDGGGTVTEQYF. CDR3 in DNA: TGTGCCAGCAGCCAAGATGGAGGGGGGACAGTCACGGAGCAGTACTTC.

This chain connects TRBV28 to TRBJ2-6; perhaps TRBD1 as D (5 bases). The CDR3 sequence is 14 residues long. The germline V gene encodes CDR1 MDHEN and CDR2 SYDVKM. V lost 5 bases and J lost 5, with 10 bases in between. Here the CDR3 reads CASSDSPRANVLTF. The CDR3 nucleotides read TGTGCCAGCAGTGACAGCCCCCGGGCCAACGTCCTGACTTTC. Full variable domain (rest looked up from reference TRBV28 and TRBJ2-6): DVKVTQSSRYLVKRTGEKVFLECVQDMDHENMFWYRQDPGLGLRLIYFSYDVKMKEKGDIPEGYSVSREKKERFSLILESASTNQTSMYLCASSDSPRANVLTFGAGSRLTVL.

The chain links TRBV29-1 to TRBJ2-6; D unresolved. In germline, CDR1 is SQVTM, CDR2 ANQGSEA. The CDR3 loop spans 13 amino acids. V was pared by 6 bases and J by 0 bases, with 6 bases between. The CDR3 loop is CSVLSSGANVLTF. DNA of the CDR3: TGCAGCGTCCTAAGCTCTGGGGCCAACGTCCTGACTTTC.

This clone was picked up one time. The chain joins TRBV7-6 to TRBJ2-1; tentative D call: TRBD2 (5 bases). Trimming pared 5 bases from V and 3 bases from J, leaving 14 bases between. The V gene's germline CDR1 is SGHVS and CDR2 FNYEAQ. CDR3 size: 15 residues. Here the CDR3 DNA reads TGTGCCAGCAGCCTCGAGGGCGAGGTCTACAATGAGCAGTTCTTC. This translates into CASSLEGEVYNEQFF.